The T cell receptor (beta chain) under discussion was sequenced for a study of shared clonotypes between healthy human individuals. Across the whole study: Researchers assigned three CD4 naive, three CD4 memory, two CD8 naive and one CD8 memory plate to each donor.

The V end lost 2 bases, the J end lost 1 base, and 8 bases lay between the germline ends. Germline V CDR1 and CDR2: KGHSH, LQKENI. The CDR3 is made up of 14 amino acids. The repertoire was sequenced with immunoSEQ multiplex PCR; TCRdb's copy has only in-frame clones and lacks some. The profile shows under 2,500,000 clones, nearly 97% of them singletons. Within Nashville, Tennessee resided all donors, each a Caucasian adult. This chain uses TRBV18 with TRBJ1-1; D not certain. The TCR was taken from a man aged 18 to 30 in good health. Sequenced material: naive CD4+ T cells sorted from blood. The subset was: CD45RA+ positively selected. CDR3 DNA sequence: TGTGCCAGCTCACCAAACAACCAGAACACTGAAGCTTTCTTT. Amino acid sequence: CASSPNNQNTEAFF.